Listed below are T cell receptor beta chains from one sample, sequenced in a study of sequential checkpoint blockade in melanoma. Repertoires were generated with immunoSEQ multiplex PCR, while TCRdb's copy carries only in-frame clones and drops some. This sample carries under 15,000 clones, roughly 23% of them seen once, and the ten largest clones take approximately 6.6%. This specimen was tumor tissue (inferred from file names), taken from a patient given nivolumab and ipilimumab in sequence. All receptors come from a human donor with melanoma. The CDR3 runs from the conserved cysteine through the conserved F or W. The D gene is left open where the match is weak. Not all rows give a size; the values are once, few, many and, for expanded clones, a class.

j_gene,d_gene,v_gene,abundance,CDR3nt,CDR3aa
TRBJ2-6,TRBD1,TRBV6-8,few,TGTGCCAGCAGCCCTGAGGACAGGGGGTCTGCTGGGGCCAACGTCCTGACTTTC,CASSPEDRGSAGANVLTF
TRBJ1-5,NA,TRBV30,NA,TGTGCCTGGAGTGCTATCACCGACAATCAGCCCCAGCATTTT,CAWSAITDNQPQHF
TRBJ2-5,NA,TRBV7-1,NA,TGTGCCAGCACCTCCTCGGGCCGAGAGACCCAGTACTTC,CASTSSGRETQYF
TRBJ2-7,TRBD2,TRBV6-8,many,TGTGCCAGCAGCCCAGCGGGAGTAATGTCCTACGAGCAGTACTTC,CASSPAGVMSYEQYF
TRBJ1-1,TRBD1,TRBV19,NA,TGTGCCAGTAGACACAGGGGGGCATTGAACACTGAAGCTTTCTTT,CASRHRGALNTEAFF
TRBJ2-1,NA,TRBV19,few,TGTGCCAGTAGTGAAGGACCCTTAATGGATGAGCAGTTCTTC,CASSEGPLMDEQFF
TRBJ2-5,NA,TRBV11-3,few,TGTGCTAGCAGCCCGAGCGGACTCGGGGGAATAAAAGAGACCCAGTACTTC,CASSPSGLGGIKETQYF
TRBJ1-2,NA,TRBV28,NA,TGTGCCAGCAGTTTAGGCCAGGCTACCTATGGCTACACCTTC,CASSLGQATYGYTF
TRBJ2-7,NA,TRBV9,NA,TGTGCCAGCCTGGCGTCAGGGCGCGAGCAGTACTTC,CASLASGREQYF
TRBJ1-1,NA,TRBV11-3,many,TGTGCCAGCAGCTTAAGCCCCGGGGACACTGAAGCTTTCTTT,CASSLSPGDTEAFF
TRBJ2-7,NA,TRBV18,NA,TGTGCCAGCTCTCCTGACGGGGCCTACGAGCAGTACTTC,CASSPDGAYEQYF
TRBJ1-3,NA,TRBV11-3,medium-sized,TGTGCCAGCAGCTTAGAAGTCTCGCGGCCTGGAAACACCATATATTTT,CASSLEVSRPGNTIYF
TRBJ2-3,TRBD2,TRBV6-8,few,TGTGCCATCAGTGCTGCATCTAGCGGGAGCGGAGATACGCAGTATTTT,CAISAASSGSGDTQYF
TRBJ2-3,TRBD2,TRBV29-1,few,TGCAGCGTTCGACTAGCGGGGTTCGCAGATACGCAGTATTTT,CSVRLAGFADTQYF
TRBJ2-2,TRBD2,TRBV5-1,NA,TGCGCCAGCAGCTTGGTCGCGGGAGATAACACCGGGGAGCTGTTTTTT,CASSLVAGDNTGELFF
TRBJ2-1,NA,TRBV30,NA,TGTGCCTGGAGTGTGGCGAGCTCCTACAATGAGCAGTTCTTC,CAWSVASSYNEQFF
TRBJ2-5,TRBD2,TRBV5-1,NA,TGCGCCAGCAGCGGGACTAGCGGGGGTCAAGAGACCCAGTACTTC,CASSGTSGGQETQYF
TRBJ1-4,NA,TRBV6-8,few,TGTGCCAGCAGCCGCCCACCTGGACAGCTTAATGAAAAACTGTTTTTT,CASSRPPGQLNEKLFF
TRBJ2-7,TRBD2,TRBV19,NA,TGTGCCAGTAGGCTGCGGGGGGGCCTCTACGAGCAGTACTTC,CASRLRGGLYEQYF
TRBJ2-2,NA,TRBV9,NA,TGTGCCAGCAGCCCCGGTTCCGGGGAGCTGTTTTTT,CASSPGSGELFF
TRBJ2-3,TRBD2,TRBV9,few,TGTGCCAGCAGCGGGACTAGCGGAACGGGGTGGGATACGCAGTATTTT,CASSGTSGTGWDTQYF
TRBJ2-3,TRBD2,TRBV7-1,few,TGTGCCAGCAGCTTAGTCGGGACTAGCCACCAAGATACGCAGTATTTT,CASSLVGTSHQDTQYF
TRBJ2-1,NA,TRBV11-3,medium-sized,TGTGCCAGCAGCAAGGACGGTTATTACAATGAGCAGTTCTTC,CASSKDGYYNEQFF
TRBJ2-2,TRBD1,TRBV11-3,few,TGTGCCAGCAGCCCGGGACAGGGGGCGAACACCGGGGAGCTGTTTTTT,CASSPGQGANTGELFF
TRBJ2-3,NA,TRBV14,NA,TGTGCCAGCAGCCCCTGGGGGAGTGCAGATACGCAGTATTTT,CASSPWGSADTQYF
TRBJ2-1,NA,TRBV12-5,medium-sized,TGTGCCAGCAAACTAGCCTCTCTTGCCTACAATGAGCAGTTCTTC,CASKLASLAYNEQFF
TRBJ2-2,TRBD2,TRBV11-3,medium-sized,TGTGCCAGCAGCTCACTGACTAGCGGGAGGGCCTTCGTCGGGGAGCTGTTTTTT,CASSSLTSGRAFVGELFF
TRBJ2-1,TRBD2,TRBV6-8,many,TGTGCCAGCAGTTTCATACTAGCGGGAGGGCCCTCCTACAATGAGCAGTTCTTC,CASSFILAGGPSYNEQFF
TRBJ1-3,NA,TRBV6-8,medium-sized,TGTGCCACCACTATTTCAGCAAACACCATATATTTT,CATTISANTIYF
TRBJ2-1,TRBD2,TRBV11-3,many,TGTGCCAGCAGCTCTGGGACTAGCGGGAGTCGGCGCAATGAGCAGTTCTTC,CASSSGTSGSRRNEQFF
TRBJ1-1,NA,TRBV7-5,many,TGTGCCAGCAGCTTAGACGGGATCAACACTGAAGCTTTCTTT,CASSLDGINTEAFF
TRBJ2-2,NA,TRBV6-8,NA,TGTGCCAGCAGTTACTCCCAGACCGTGGCCGGGGAGCTGTTTTTT,CASSYSQTVAGELFF
TRBJ1-1,TRBD1,TRBV11-3,many,TGTGCCAGCAGCTTACAGGGGGCTCGCACTGAAGCTTTCTTT,CASSLQGARTEAFF
TRBJ2-7,TRBD2,TRBV28,NA,TGTGCCAGCAGTTCTATTTTAGCGGGGGGGGCTTCCTACGAGCAGTACTTC,CASSSILAGGASYEQYF
TRBJ1-1,TRBD1,TRBV19,medium-sized,TGTGCCAGTACCCTACAGGGGGCTTCGTCTGAAGCTTTCTTT,CASTLQGASSEAFF
TRBJ1-1,NA,TRBV19,NA,TGTGCCAGTAGTCTCTCGGGGAACACTGAAGCTTTCTTT,CASSLSGNTEAFF
TRBJ2-5,NA,TRBV15,NA,TGTGCCACCCGCCCTAGTGCGGGCAAGGAGACCCAGTACTTC,CATRPSAGKETQYF
TRBJ2-3,NA,TRBV19,NA,TGTGCGACGCGGATCCTGGGTTTACAAACAGATACGCAGTATTTT,CATRILGLQTDTQYF
TRBJ2-1,TRBD1,TRBV11-3,few,TGTGCCAGCAGCGCCGCCGGGACAGCCTACAATGAGCAGTTCTTC,CASSAAGTAYNEQFF
TRBJ2-5,TRBD2,TRBV10-3,few,TGTGCCATCAGTGAGGGACTAGCGGGAGGGACCCAGTACTTC,CAISEGLAGGTQYF
TRBJ2-1,TRBD2,TRBV4-1,NA,TGCGCCAGCCGATCGGGACTAGCGGATTACAATGAGCAGTTCTTC,CASRSGLADYNEQFF
TRBJ2-1,TRBD2,TRBV7-6,NA,TGTGCCAGCAGCGCAGGAGGTACTAGCGGGAGGGCGGGCTCCTACAATGAGCAGTTCTTC,CASSAGGTSGRAGSYNEQFF
TRBJ1-6,TRBD1,TRBV15,NA,TGTGCCACCTGCCGGGGGCAGGGGGGATCCTATAATTCACCCCTCCACTTT,CATCRGQGGSYNSPLHF
TRBJ2-3,NA,TRBV29-1,NA,TGCAGCGGGAGTAGCAGATACACAGATACGCAGTATTTT,CSGSSRYTDTQYF
TRBJ2-2,NA,TRBV6-8,medium-sized,TGTGCCAGCAGCCTCCGACGGGACACCGGGGAGCTGTTTTTT,CASSLRRDTGELFF
TRBJ2-1,NA,TRBV19,NA,TGTGCCAGTAGTAACAGGGTAAGGAATGAGCAGTTCTTC,CASSNRVRNEQFF
TRBJ2-7,NA,TRBV9,NA,TGTGCCAGCAGCCAGGCCGGGGGCAGTACCTACGAGCAGTACTTC,CASSQAGGSTYEQYF
TRBJ1-1,NA,TRBV6-4,few,TGTGCCAGCAGTGGGTGGGCTGAAGCTTTCTTT,CASSGWAEAFF
TRBJ2-3,TRBD1,TRBV6-8,few,TGTGCCAGCAGTGACCTGACAGGGCCCGATACGCAGTATTTT,CASSDLTGPDTQYF
TRBJ2-3,NA,TRBV30,NA,TGTGCCTGGAGTGTATCGATTAGCGGACTTGGCACAGATACGCAGTATTTT,CAWSVSISGLGTDTQYF
TRBJ2-5,NA,TRBV15,few,TGTGCCACCAGCTCCTCGGGCTTCTCAACCGAGACCCAGTACTTC,CATSSSGFSTETQYF
TRBJ1-6,NA,TRBV6-8,NA,TGTGCCAGCAGTTTCCCTTCTCCTACGACGGGGAGCTCCTATAATTCACCCCTCCACTTT,CASSFPSPTTGSSYNSPLHF
TRBJ2-7,TRBD1,TRBV4-1,many,TGCGCCAGCAGCCAAGGAACCGGGACAGGGGGCTGGGAGCAGTACTTC,CASSQGTGTGGWEQYF
TRBJ1-1,NA,TRBV6-8,few,TGTGCCGCAAGAGGGGGGTCGGGAACTGAAGCTTTCTTT,CAARGGSGTEAFF
TRBJ1-1,NA,TRBV9,NA,TGTGCCAGCAGTGAGGAACAGCTCTCCTCCACTGAAGCTTTCTTT,CASSEEQLSSTEAFF
TRBJ2-1,TRBD2,TRBV11-3,NA,TGTGCCAGCAGCCTCGGGACTAGCGGGAGGAACAATGAGCAGTTCTTC,CASSLGTSGRNNEQFF
TRBJ2-3,TRBD2,TRBV6-8,few,TGTGCCAGCAGTAACCCAGCGGGGGGACTCACAGATACGCAGTATTTT,CASSNPAGGLTDTQYF
TRBJ1-1,TRBD1,TRBV15,NA,TGTGCCACCAGCAGAGGACAGGGGGTTATGGACACTGAAGCTTTCTTT,CATSRGQGVMDTEAFF
TRBJ2-3,NA,TRBV5-1,NA,TGCGCCAGCAGCTTGGCACTCGCGAGTAGCACAGATACGCAGTATTTT,CASSLALASSTDTQYF